Sequencing of this TCR beta chain was carried out in a study of cytomegalovirus exposure and HLA in healthy donors (dated by TCRdb to 2017 to 2019). With regard to the full study: An earlier analysis of approximately 640 of the donors reported about 290 Gb of sequence data and more than 90 million unique TCR beta sequences from about 200 million T cells. An early release covering approximately 600 HLA-typed donors comprised roughly 300 gigabases of sequencing data and tens of millions of unique TCR sequences. Every repertoire in the discovery cohort had been generated on one and the same sequencing platform. Donor age, sex, ethnicity and CMV serostatus were collected together with the repertoire data. The study was designed to test whether signatures of past pathogen exposure could be identified by cataloging public T cell receptors. Rather than drawing on any new phenotypic data, the later analysis identified candidate immune exposures from TCR beta sequences and the way those sequences occurred across donors. In a later genetic analysis, genome-wide SNP genotypes for about 65% of the roughly 700 donors were used, and that subset was treated as a discovery cohort. Typing coverage varied by locus: about 629-630 donors for A, B, C, DRB1 and DQB1; about 520 for DQA1; about 590 for DPA1; around 450 for DPB1. Among around 400 genotyped donors of the cohort, an average of approximately 240,000 unique TCR beta nucleotide sequences was sequenced per donor, of which about 19% were non-productive. A later analysis re-analyzed previously published TCR beta repertoires from several hundred donors and added high-resolution HLA genotyping to study TCR occurrence patterns. The study profiled the T cell repertoires of about 640 subjects by immunosequencing and related them to cytomegalovirus serostatus. In addition to the first cohort of roughly 670 subjects, a separate validation cohort of 120 different subjects was used. To predict cytomegalovirus infection status, the study combined high-throughput TCR immunosequencing, statistical association of individual TCRs with disease status, and machine learning. Because of strong linkage in the cohort, roughly five DR-DQ haplotypes were treated as single units for association and clustering. Class I and class II HLA loci were covered by the typing at four-digit resolution. In an earlier analysis of a few hundred of the donors, high-throughput TCR beta sequencing was used to judge whether each TCR beta V gene segment behaved as functional or pseudogenic. Of the approximately 400 genotyped donors, over 65% fell in the genetic ancestry cluster associated with self-reported Caucasian donors.

The paper as a whole reports these results and caveats: A group of highly shared sequence variants was considered likely to be a technical artifact of the sequencing pipeline. At a false discovery rate of 0.05, a later analysis linked 16,000 or so TCR beta sequences to specific HLA alleles. In this cohort, only TCR beta chains were sequenced, and detectable features were limited by the absence of alpha or paired-chain data. Compared with equally common non-associated chains, HLA-associated TCR beta chains in a later analysis were more clonally expanded and had lower generation probabilities. Broadly in line with IMGT annotations, most TCR beta V segments showed up in productive rearrangements about 87% or about 30% of the time in an earlier analysis of some 590 of the donors. The classifier was reported to diagnose cytomegalovirus status with high specificity and sensitivity in both the original and validation cohorts. In vitro tests confirmed that a few of the cytomegalovirus-associated TCR beta chains recognize cytomegalovirus antigens. A further reported finding was that TCR beta sequences accurately predicted the HLA-A and HLA-B alleles for most subjects in the first cohort. A total of 150 to 200 TCR beta chains were listed by the study as associated with cytomegalovirus. In a later analysis, TCR association rates were found to vary across HLA loci, with the most associated TCRs seen for DRB1 alleles and the fewest for HLA-C alleles. The authors suggested that the approach could potentially be generalized to other disease states and immunological phenotypes. Several of the top co-occurrence clusters appeared to be linked to parvovirus B19, influenza, CMV and Epstein-Barr virus, according to a later analysis. The earlier analysis of 587 of the donors excluded 15 to 20 rarely observed V segments, including chromosome 9 orphons, because counts were too low. In a later genetic analysis, a missense DCLRE1C variant was associated with V-gene and J-gene trimming of TCR beta chains, and the association was replicated in an independent cohort. Because the 87-base-pair reads could not distinguish some IMGT-functional V segments, including TRBV6-2 and TRBV6-3, those segments were excluded. Because HLA typing was unavailable for some donors at each locus, only the typed subset was used in association tests. Most TCR sequences were observed very rarely across donors, whereas some public TCRs were present in many individuals. According to a later genetic analysis, donors in an Asian-associated ancestry cluster had fewer N-insertions in productive TCRs than the roughly 660-donor mean. A later analysis found that most CMV-associated TCR beta chains appeared HLA-restricted, with HLA associations seemingly driven largely by CMV exposure. When HLA alleles, especially DR and DQ, strongly co-occurred, TCR associations were difficult to assign to individual alleles. CMV serostatus was the only immune exposure information available for the cohort. Presence/absence analyses assumed roughly uniform sequencing depth across donors, an assumption that may not hold. Correlated functional status among segregating V segments might reflect linkage disequilibrium, but an unknown experimental factor could not be ruled out.

The cohort comprised some 680 healthy bone marrow donors. At the time of sampling, all cohort members were nominally healthy, though unrecorded immune exposures were likely present. The donor was CMV seronegative and belonged to the group of approximately 320 seronegative cohort members. A peripheral blood sample was provided by each donor, and peripheral blood mononuclear cells were used for TCR beta sequencing. The Qiagen DNeasy Blood Extraction Kit was used to extract genomic DNA from the blood cell samples. In the case of this clone: Its recognized antigen is unknown. One junction end disagrees with the germline gene, perhaps due to a read error.

According to the germline V gene (reference sequence), CDR1 reads PRHDT and CDR2 reads FYEKMQ. Measured from the cysteine to the phenylalanine, the CDR3 is 13 residues long. The read is trimmed to its CDR3 DNA, 39 bases read in frame from base 1. The library was produced with the immunoSEQ multiplex PCR assay. The multiplex PCR relied on a mix of 60 forward primers for TCR Vbeta segments and 13 reverse primers for TCR Jbeta segments. Amplification of the CDR3 region of rearranged TCR beta genes was performed with a multiplex PCR assay on genomic DNA. The amplified TCR beta libraries were sequenced on the Illumina HiSeq System as 87-base-pair reads. Per the source publication's procedure: A later analysis counted 75 million to 100 million unique TCR beta chains across the 550 to 750 repertoires, and 10 million to 11 million of these chains were shared by at least two donors. To remove PCR and sequencing errors, raw reads were error-corrected and collapsed into unique sequences using a nearest-neighbor algorithm that merged closely related sequences. V, D and J gene segments were assigned by aligning CDR3 sequences to IMGT reference sequences. Each retained sequence needed at least a six-nucleotide match to both a V gene segment and a J gene segment. A rearrangement counted as productive if the CDR3 had no stop codons and remained in frame with V and J, and every other rearrangement counted as non-productive. Following IMGT convention, CDR3 was defined as the stretch from the second conserved V-encoded cysteine to the conserved J-encoded phenylalanine. The earlier analysis of some 550 of the donors excluded any sequence lacking an unambiguous match to a single V gene segment. An earlier analysis of 587 of the donors classified V segments as functional when productive rearrangements were above 56.7% and as segregating when the standard deviation between donors was above 5%. A statistical classification framework was developed to diagnose cytomegalovirus status using the catalog of TCR beta chain sequences. In a later analysis, TCR nucleotide sequences were compared against IMGT/GENE-DB human TR gene sequences so that V and J genes could be assigned. In a later analysis, CDR3 sequences and most-parsimonious VDJ recombination scenarios were assigned using the TCRdist pipeline. A later analysis defined each TCR beta chain by its CDR3 amino acid sequence plus V-gene family, and excluded reads lacking a unique V-gene family. To address suspected cross-contamination and a sequencing artifact, a later analysis removed 592 highly shared, low-generation-probability nucleotide sequences. In a later analysis, a clonal expansion index for each public chain was calculated from normalized within-repertoire ranks of inferred template counts. Generation probabilities in a later analysis came from a VDJ recombination model fitted to out-of-frame rearrangements, and those results were checked against IGoR. Hypergeometric tests were used in a later analysis to score TCR-TCR, TCR-HLA and TCR-CMV co-occurrence, with a repertoire-size bias correction applied to the TCR pairs. False discovery rates were estimated in a later analysis by permuting HLA or CMV assignments 20 times. In a later analysis, co-occurring TCRs were grouped using DBSCAN, and TCRdist sequence similarity was added for clustering within HLA-allele-positive subsets. Co-occurrence clustering excluded repertoires with fewer than 30,000 or more than 120,000 public chains, plus five with anomalous nucleotide sharing. TCRdb retrieved this table from immuneACCESS and kept in-frame rearrangements only. Not all clones are present; in checked studies, unresolved V genes account for under half, and no reason is known for the remainder. The DNA was the basis for D and trimming; V, J and clone size are from that table. In this sample's table one finds about 200,000 clones. Together, the top ten hold 6.5% of the sample.

Here the chain combines TRBV13 and TRBJ2-7; a tentative D call is TRBD2 (6 bases match). Sequenced material: PBMCs. This sequence was found in a man under 40 in good health and CMV-seronegative. In nucleotide form, the sequence is TGTGCCAGCAGCCTAGGGCGGGACTACGAGCAGTACTTC. The translation is CASSLGRDYEQYF.